These 13 T cell receptor beta chains were all obtained from the same sample, sequenced in a study of blood T cell repertoires in COVID-19. Profiled with immunoSEQ multiplex PCR; TCRdb holds only in-frame clones, not every one. The table records about 140,000 clones, roughly 86% of them present only once. The material sequenced was peripheral blood. These receptors were obtained from a human donor in a cohort sampled during active COVID-19.

The chain combines TRBV7-6 with TRBJ2-1; TRBD1 agrees at 7 bases. The CDR3 extends over 15 amino acids. V dropped 4 bases and J dropped 4; count of bases not matched to a gene: 7. The germline V gene has CDR1 SGHVS and CDR2 FNYEAQ. The CDR3 DNA follows: TGTGCCAGCAGCTCCCTGACAGGGAAATACAATGAGCAGTTCTTC. Translating gives CASSSLTGKYNEQFF.

The chain couples TRBV19 to TRBJ2-3, with 10 bases fitting TRBD2. Looked up from germline, CDR1 is LNHDA and CDR2 is SQIVND (reference sequence). This CDR3 has 16 amino acids. The junction had 9 bases not matched to a gene; V was cut back by 7 bases and J by 2 bases. In DNA form, the CDR3 reads TGTGCCAGTACCAAGGGAGCGGGAGGGCCCACAGATACGCAGTATTTT. Translation gives CASTKGAGGPTDTQYF.

The chain links TRBV6-5 to TRBJ1-1, with TRBD1 identical over 9 bases. The CDR3 contains 15 residues. The germline CDR1 and CDR2 sequences are MNHEY and SVGAGI. Germline trimming cut 5 bases from V and 2 bases from J; bases unmatched to any gene: 6. CDR3 in DNA: TGTGCCAGCAGTCAGGACAGGGGATTTAACACTGAAGCTTTCTTT. Protein product: CASSQDRGFNTEAFF.

The V call is TRBV5-1, the J call TRBJ2-2, with 9 bases matching TRBD1. V shed 4 bases and J 4 bases; nucleotides not matched to a gene: 5. The germline CDR1 and CDR2 sequences are SGHRS and YFSETQ. This CDR3 is 15 amino acids long. DNA of the CDR3: TGCGCCAGCAGCATAACAGGGGGCAGCACCGGGGAGCTGTTTTTT. Its protein product is CASSITGGSTGELFF.

The gene calls are TRBV7-7 and TRBJ2-2; 7 positions agree with TRBD2. This CDR3 has 16 residues. Germline CDR1 and CDR2: SSHAT and FNYEAQ (reference sequence). J lost 6 bases, V lost 2 bases, and 9 bases had no gene match. CDR3 bases: TGTGCCAGCAGCTTAAGAGCGGGGACGGGGTCCGGGGAGCTGTTTTTT. Translating it yields CASSLRAGTGSGELFF.

The chain combines TRBV6-2 or TRBV6-3 with TRBJ2-3; 14 bases are a match to TRBD2. The CDR3 sequence is 19 residues long. Trimming at V came to 3 bases and at J to 0 bases, leaving 8 bases not matched to a gene. Looked up from germline, CDR1 is MNHEY and CDR2 is SVGEGT. The CDR3: CASSYIPGLAGASTDTQYF. The CDR3, as DNA: TGTGCCAGCAGTTATATTCCGGGACTAGCGGGGGCTAGCACAGATACGCAGTATTTT.

The chain links TRBV13 to TRBJ1-1; 7 bases are a match to TRBD1. The V gene's germline CDR1 is PRHDT and CDR2 FYEKMQ (reference sequence). V dropped 5 bases and J dropped 4; count of bases not matched to a gene: 10. The CDR3 sequence is 15 residues long. This CDR3 reads CASSPYRGVGTEAFF. CDR3 coding DNA: TGTGCCAGCAGCCCCTACAGGGGAGTGGGCACTGAAGCTTTCTTT.

The gene calls are TRBV27 and TRBJ2-7; 11 positions agree with TRBD2. Germline lookup yields CDR1 MNHEY and CDR2 SMNVEV (reference sequence). V lost 6 bases to trimming and J lost 6 bases; unmatched junction nucleotides: 7. The CDR3 is 14 residues long. The CDR3 DNA reads as TGTGCCAGCAGCGTAGCGGGAGGGCTTAGCGAGCAGTACTTC. This codes for CASSVAGGLSEQYF.

This sequence joins TRBV6-2 or TRBV6-3 and TRBJ2-3, with 8 bases fitting TRBD2. The CDR3 is made up of 16 amino acids. V gave up 2 bases and J gave up 2 bases; unmatched junction bases: 6. CDR1 and CDR2 (germline): MNHEY, SVGEGT. The CDR3 DNA is TGTGCCAGCAGTTACCCCGGGGGGGTTAACACAGATACGCAGTATTTT. Amino acid sequence: CASSYPGGVNTDTQYF.

The CDR3: CASSLGLVEGLDTQYF. As DNA, the CDR3 is TGTGCCAGCAGCTTAGGACTAGTAGAGGGGTTGGATACGCAGTATTTT. V is TRBV7-2 and J is TRBJ2-3; TRBD2 might be the D (6 bases). Germline V gene lookup returns CDR1 SGHTA and CDR2 FQGNSA. Trimming left V 1 base short and J 6 bases short, with 17 bases between. CDR3 length: 16 amino acids. Combining the CDR3 with reference TRBV7-2 and TRBJ2-3 gives the whole variable domain GAGVSQSPSNKVTEKGKDVELRCDPISGHTALYWYRQSLGQGLEFLIYFQGNSAPDKSGLPSDRFSAERTGGSVSTLTIQRTQQEDSAVYLCASSLGLVEGLDTQYFGPGTRLTVL.

V gene TRBV5-4 combines with J gene TRBJ2-1; TRBD2 aligns across 12 bases. Germline CDR1 and CDR2: SGHNT and YYREEE (reference sequence). J gave up 9 bases and V 2 bases, and 6 bases lay outside the gene matches. The CDR3 has 15 residues. The CDR3 region is CASSLQASGRGEQFF. The CDR3 region has the DNA TGTGCCAGCAGCTTACAGGCTAGCGGGAGGGGTGAGCAGTTCTTC. Full variable domain (missing parts from reference TRBV5-4 and TRBJ2-1): ETGVTQSPTHLIKTRGQQVTLRCSSQSGHNTVSWYQQALGQGPQFIFQYYREEENGRGNFPPRFSGLQFPNYSSELNVNALELDDSALYLCASSLQASGRGEQFFGPGTRLTVL.

The J gene is TRBJ2-5, the V gene TRBV19; TRBD1 matches 10 bases. V lost 4 bases and J lost 5; bases outside the gene matches: 1. The germline gives CDR1 LNHDA, CDR2 SQIVND (reference sequence). This CDR3 region has 13 residues. The CDR3 DNA reads as TGTGCCAGTAGTACGGACAGGGGGGAGACCCAGTACTTC. Amino acid sequence: CASSTDRGETQYF.

J is TRBJ2-3 and V is TRBV5-1; D is perhaps TRBD1 (6 bases). The germline V gene has CDR1 SGHRS and CDR2 YFSETQ. V lost 2 bases, J lost 2 bases, and 12 bases lay in between. The CDR3 runs 15 residues. The CDR3 sequence: CASSLQQGNTDTQYF. CDR3 bases: TGCGCCAGCAGCTTACAACAGGGAAACACAGATACGCAGTATTTT.